The 30 T cell receptor beta chains below come from one sample, sequenced in a study of T cell repertoires in cytomegalovirus infection. TCRdb reprocessed the reads with MiXCR, giving one entry per CDR3 protein. Of about 250,000 distinct CDR3 sequences listed, over 9% were seen once; the top ten hold 1.6%. Source material: PBMCs. The receptors shown here come from a human donor in good health (CMV status not recorded). Some clones in this sample may be carry-over from other donors' samples.

This clonotype appeared many times. The chain links TRBV7-9 to TRBJ2-3; D ambiguous. The germline V gene has CDR1 SEHNR and CDR2 FQNEAQ (reference sequence). Trimming left V 1 base short and J 4 bases short, with 6 bases between. The CDR3 has 13 amino acids. DNA of the CDR3: TGTGCCAGCAGCTTAGAAGTGGCAGATACGCAGTATTTT. Translation: CASSLEVADTQYF.

This clonotype was counted many times. The CDR3 DNA reads as TGTGCCAGCAGCCAGGAGGGCAATCAGCCCCAGCATTTT. Its translation is CASSQEGNQPQHF. The V and J genes are TRBV7-2 and TRBJ1-5; D call uncertain. Germline CDR1 is SGHTA and CDR2 is FQGNSA. The V and J ends lost 5 bases and 2 bases respectively, with 7 bases between them. The CDR3 length is 13 residues. The full variable domain, rest sourced from reference TRBV7-2 and TRBJ1-5, is GAGVSQSPSNKVTEKGKDVELRCDPISGHTALYWYRQSLGQGLEFLIYFQGNSAPDKSGLPSDRFSAERTGGSVSTLTIQRTQQEDSAVYLCASSQEGNQPQHFGDGTRLSIL.

A few counts support this clonotype. This chain joins TRBV29-1 and TRBJ2-7; no clear D. The CDR3 has 12 residues. From germline, CDR1 is SQVTM and CDR2 ANQGSEA. V gave up 3 bases and J gave up 2 bases, with 8 bases separating them. CDR3 residues: CSVEARTYEQYF. In nucleotides, the CDR3 is TGCAGCGTTGAGGCCAGAACCTACGAGCAGTACTTC.

This sequence joins TRBV5-6 and TRBJ2-5; the match to TRBD1 covers 7 bases. The V segment lost 2 bases and the J segment 5 bases; nucleotides outside the gene matches: 3. This CDR3 is built from 13 residues. Germline V gives CDR1 SGHDT, CDR2 YYEEEE. CDR3 bases: TGTGCCAGCAGCTTCCAGGGGGTGGAGACCCAGTACTTC. Translated: CASSFQGVETQYF.

This clonotype was picked up many times. The genes are TRBV7-2 and TRBJ2-1, with D perhaps matching TRBD2 (7 bases). Germline CDR1 SGHTA, CDR2 FQGNSA. This CDR3 comprises 17 residues. The ends were cut back, 2 bases at V and 6 bases at J, with 20 bases in the middle. CDR3 residues: CASSLLVLGGGRNEQFF. In DNA, the CDR3 is TGTGCCAGCAGCTTACTGGTCTTGGGGGGGGGCCGCAATGAGCAGTTCTTC.

This clonotype was picked up many times. V gene TRBV5-4 combines with J gene TRBJ2-1, with 7 bases lining up with TRBD1. The V segment lost 5 bases and the J segment 7 bases; nucleotides outside the gene matches: 6. Germline CDR1 is SGHNT and CDR2 is YYREEE (reference sequence). CDR3 length: 13 residues. CDR3 amino acids: CASSLGTANEQFF. Here the CDR3 DNA reads TGTGCCAGCAGTCTCGGGACAGCAAATGAGCAGTTCTTC. Full variable domain (missing parts from reference TRBV5-4 and TRBJ2-1): ETGVTQSPTHLIKTRGQQVTLRCSSQSGHNTVSWYQQALGQGPQFIFQYYREEENGRGNFPPRFSGLQFPNYSSELNVNALELDDSALYLCASSLGTANEQFFGPGTRLTVL.

The V call is TRBV3-1, the J call TRBJ2-3; 9 nucleotides line up with TRBD1. The CDR3 runs 15 residues. J lost 1 base, V lost 2 bases, and 1 base had no gene match. Germline V gene sequence: CDR1 LGHDT, CDR2 YNNKEL (reference sequence). The chain's CDR3 is CASSQRTGGTDTQYF. For the CDR3, the DNA is TGTGCCAGCAGCCAACGGACAGGGGGCACAGATACGCAGTATTTT.

In this sample, this clonotype turned up many times. This chain uses TRBV6-2 or TRBV6-3 with TRBJ2-7; D not certain. Per germline, CDR1 MNHEY and CDR2 SVGEGT. The V gene lost 6 bases and the J gene lost 5 bases, with 17 bases spanning the gap. CDR3 length: 14 residues. Written as DNA, the CDR3 is TGTGCCAGCAGCGAGTCGGGCAGCAAAAACGAGCAGTACTTC. Translation gives CASSESGSKNEQYF.

This clonotype showed up many times. The chain links TRBV27 to TRBJ1-2; weak D call: TRBD1 (5 bases). V was pared by 3 bases and J by 2 bases, with 7 bases between. The length of the CDR3 is 13 residues. Germline assignment: CDR1 MNHEY and CDR2 SMNVEV (reference sequence). For the CDR3, the DNA is TGTGCCAGCAGTTTTGAGGGGAACTATGGCTACACCTTC. This gives the protein CASSFEGNYGYTF.

This rearrangement joins TRBV20-1 to TRBJ1-1; D uncertain. V lost 2 bases and J 8 bases, leaving 15 bases between the germline ends. CDR3 length equals 13 residues. The germline V gene has CDR1 DFQATT and CDR2 SNEGSKA (reference sequence). CDR3 sequence: CSARRESLSEAFF. CDR3 DNA: TGCAGTGCTAGAAGGGAGTCACTGAGCGAAGCTTTCTTT.

This clonotype was observed many times. This chain connects TRBV7-2 to TRBJ2-7; TRBD2 is a possible D gene (6 bases). This CDR3 is 15 amino acids long. V lost 0 bases to trimming and J lost 6 bases, with 15 bases between them. Germline V CDR1 and CDR2: SGHTA, FQGNSA. CDR3 protein: CASSLAAAGLPEQYF. The CDR3 nucleotides read TGTGCCAGCAGCTTAGCGGCGGCGGGACTTCCCGAGCAGTACTTC. Full variable domain (rest looked up from reference TRBV7-2 and TRBJ2-7): GAGVSQSPSNKVTEKGKDVELRCDPISGHTALYWYRQSLGQGLEFLIYFQGNSAPDKSGLPSDRFSAERTGGSVSTLTIQRTQQEDSAVYLCASSLAAAGLPEQYFGPGTRLTVT.

This chain joins TRBV5-4 and TRBJ1-3, with D possibly being TRBD1 (6 bases). Germline lookup yields CDR1 SGHNT and CDR2 YYREEE (reference sequence). This CDR3 comprises 15 residues. Trimming removed 1 base from V and 0 bases from J, with 8 bases in between. The CDR3 protein is CASSLRGSSGNTIYF. For the CDR3, the DNA is TGTGCCAGCAGCTTGAGGGGGAGCTCTGGAAACACCATATATTTT.

The chain links TRBV28 to TRBJ1-2; a weak D match, TRBD1 (6 bases). The CDR3 is made up of 14 amino acids. Per germline, CDR1 MDHEN and CDR2 SYDVKM. Trimming left V 5 bases short and J 8 bases short, with 18 bases between. The CDR3 protein is CASSRLIQGRGYTF. The CDR3, as DNA: TGTGCCAGCAGTCGTCTCATACAGGGTAGAGGCTACACCTTC.

This clonotype was found many times. The V gene is TRBV7-2, the J gene TRBJ2-1, with 7 positions matching TRBD1. CDR1 is SGHTA and CDR2 is FQGNSA in the germline V gene. V lost 0 bases, J lost 5 bases, and 4 bases stayed unmatched. The CDR3 totals 15 residues. The CDR3, as DNA: TGTGCCAGCAGCTTAGCGGCAGGGGGAGACAATGAGCAGTTCTTC. It translates to CASSLAAGGDNEQFF.

This clonotype appeared many times. The chain uses TRBV12-3 or TRBV12-4 and TRBJ1-2; D might be TRBD1 (6 bases). Trimming removed 6 bases from V and 5 bases from J, with 13 bases in between. The CDR3 runs to 13 residues. In DNA, the CDR3 is TGTGCCAGCAGGGCAGGGGTGGGGTATGGCTACACCTTC. Its translation: CASRAGVGYGYTF.

This clonotype was observed at least ten times. The rearrangement links TRBV7-3 to TRBJ2-3, with D possibly being TRBD1 (5 bases). The CDR3 length is 13 residues. Germline CDR1 and CDR2: SGHTA and FQGTGA. V was shortened by 6 bases and J by 6 bases, with 13 bases between the two germline ends. CDR3: CASSMVAGDTQYF. CDR3 DNA sequence: TGTGCCAGCAGTATGGTAGCAGGGGATACGCAGTATTTT.

Concerning this clonotype: A much larger clone is a single base away; this may be a read error. The chain couples TRBV28 to TRBJ2-5; no reliable D call. The germline V gene has CDR1 MDHEN and CDR2 SYDVKM. The CDR3 is 16 amino acids. The DNA of the CDR3 is TGTGCCAGCAGTTTAAGGCCCAAGAGAGCCCAAGGGACCCAGTACTTC. It is translated as CASSLRPKRAQGTQYF.

This clonotype was detected ten times or more. The rearrangement links TRBV7-8 to TRBJ2-1, with TRBD1 as a possible D gene (6 bases). Per the germline V gene, CDR1 is SGHVS and CDR2 is FQNEAQ. The CDR3 is made up of 13 amino acids. Trimming removed 1 base at V and 10 bases at J, with 11 bases between. CDR3 sequence (DNA): TGTGCCAGCAGCTTAGGGGACAAAGGGGAGCAGTTCTTC. It translates to CASSLGDKGEQFF.

This clonotype was detected many times. The chain recombines TRBV11-1 with TRBJ2-7, with D possibly being TRBD1 (5 bases). CDR1 and CDR2 from the germline V gene are SGHAT and FQDESV (reference sequence). Trimming stripped 5 bases from V and 4 bases from J, with 18 bases between. The CDR3 is 15 amino acids. CDR3 nucleotide sequence: TGTGCCAGCAGCCTAGATACGGCAGGGATGTACGAGCAGTACTTC. This encodes CASSLDTAGMYEQYF.

This clonotype was counted many times. This chain joins TRBV2 and TRBJ2-4; 9 bases line up with TRBD2. There are 14 residues in the CDR3. Trimming took 2 bases from V and 7 from J; bases not matched to a gene: 3. Looked up from germline, CDR1 is SNHLY and CDR2 is FYNNEI. In DNA, the CDR3 is TGTGCCAGCAGTGAAAGCAGCGGGGGGAACATTCAGTACTTC. Its protein product is CASSESSGGNIQYF.

This clonotype was detected many times. This sequence joins TRBV7-2 and TRBJ2-3, with D possibly being TRBD2 (6 bases). The CDR3 is 15 amino acids. Germline assignment: CDR1 SGHTA and CDR2 FQGNSA. Trimming removed 5 bases at V and 8 bases at J, with 20 bases between. CDR3 residues: CASSQAAGPGGTQYF. CDR3 bases: TGTGCCAGCAGCCAAGCGGCGGGCCCCGGGGGTACGCAGTATTTT. Supplemented by reference TRBV7-2 and TRBJ2-3, the full variable domain reads GAGVSQSPSNKVTEKGKDVELRCDPISGHTALYWYRQSLGQGLEFLIYFQGNSAPDKSGLPSDRFSAERTGGSVSTLTIQRTQQEDSAVYLCASSQAAGPGGTQYFGPGTRLTVL.

This clonotype was seen repeatedly, ten times or more. The V and J genes are TRBV7-2 and TRBJ1-4; 8 nucleotides line up with TRBD1. The junction had 6 bases not matched to a gene; V was cut back by 8 bases and J by 4 bases. Germline V gene sequence: CDR1 SGHTA, CDR2 FQGNSA. This CDR3 spans 14 amino acids. Written as DNA, the CDR3 is TGTGCCAGCGGATTACAGGGGGTTAATGAAAAACTGTTTTTT. This codes for CASGLQGVNEKLFF.

This rearrangement joins TRBV19 to TRBJ2-3; D gene unclear. Trimming removed 4 bases from V and 4 bases from J, with 12 bases in between. CDR3 length: 14 amino acids. Germline values: CDR1 LNHDA, CDR2 SQIVND (reference sequence). CDR3 region: CASSTLWAADTQYF. In DNA form, the CDR3 reads TGTGCCAGTAGTACGCTGTGGGCAGCAGATACGCAGTATTTT. Filled out from reference TRBV19 and TRBJ2-3, the complete variable domain reads DGGITQSPKYLFRKEGQNVTLSCEQNLNHDAMYWYRQDPGQGLRLIYYSQIVNDFQKGDIAEGYSVSREKKESFPLTVTSAQKNPTAFYLCASSTLWAADTQYFGPGTRLTVL.

This clonotype was seen only a few times. The chain combines TRBV11-3 with TRBJ2-3, with unresolved D. This CDR3 contains 13 residues. CDR1 is SGHNT and CDR2 is YENEEA in the germline V gene. Trimming cost V 0 bases and J 4 bases, with 5 bases left between them. The DNA for the CDR3 is TGTGCCAGCAGCTTAGAGGCGGCAGATACGCAGTATTTT. Its translation: CASSLEAADTQYF.

This clonotype was seen ten or more times. V usage is TRBV7-2 and J usage is TRBJ2-2; D is tentatively TRBD1 or TRBD2 (6 bases each). Germline V gene lookup returns CDR1 SGHTA and CDR2 FQGNSA. This CDR3 is built from 15 residues. Trimming removed 0 bases at V and 7 bases at J, with 12 bases between. The CDR3 region has the DNA TGTGCCAGCAGCTTAGCCGGGGGCAATAACGGGGAGCTGTTTTTT. This gives the protein CASSLAGGNNGELFF.

In this sample, this clonotype turned up many times. The chain carries TRBV6-2 or TRBV6-3 and TRBJ2-1; unclear D gene. V was cut by 2 bases and J by 8 bases, with 13 bases left in between. Germline V lookup: CDR1 MNHEY, CDR2 SVGEGT. The CDR3 consists of 14 residues. In DNA form, the CDR3 reads TGTGCCAGCAGTTACCCCGACGCTAGGGATGAGCAGTTCTTC. This encodes CASSYPDARDEQFF.

The chain carries TRBV12-3 or TRBV12-4 and TRBJ2-4; D ambiguous. Between the trimmed V and J ends, which lost 7 bases and 7 bases, there was a span of 8 bases. The CDR3 spans 11 residues. Here the CDR3 DNA reads TGTGCCAGCAAGACGGGCAACATTCAGTACTTC. Protein: CASKTGNIQYF.

At least ten counts were recorded for this clonotype. The CDR3 region is CASSLNSDNEQFF. DNA of the CDR3: TGTGCCAGCAGCTTAAACAGTGACAATGAGCAGTTCTTC. This chain joins TRBV7-2 and TRBJ2-1; D gene unclear. The CDR3 length is 13 residues. The V end was cut by 2 bases, the J end by 5 bases, with 7 bases between. Germline CDR1 reads SGHTA; CDR2 reads FQGNSA.

This sequence joins TRBV9 and TRBJ1-6; 7 bases map to TRBD1. Germline V lookup: CDR1 SGDLS, CDR2 YYNGEE. The V segment lost 4 bases and the J segment 5 bases; nucleotides outside the gene matches: 6. This CDR3 comprises 15 residues. The CDR3 DNA reads as TGTGCCAGCAGCCTTGGGACAGCAAATAATTCACCCCTCCACTTT. Translation gives CASSLGTANNSPLHF.

The chain uses TRBV5-1 and TRBJ2-2, with a possible D match to TRBD2 (6 bases). V dropped 0 bases and J dropped 6 bases, with 15 bases sitting between them. Germline CDR1 is SGHRS and CDR2 is YFSETQ. CDR3 size: 16 residues. As DNA, the CDR3 is TGCGCCAGCAGCTTGGCCGCGGGCGGGACGGCCGGGGAGCTGTTTTTT. Translation gives CASSLAAGGTAGELFF.